This T cell receptor (beta chain) appears in the sequencing data of a study of prognosis after radiotherapy for stage I lung cancer. Study background: In the span from 2018 to early 2019, stage I non-small cell lung cancer patients were enrolled. General study results and limits: Patients who went on to get distant metastases had lower Shannon entropy after stereotactic body radiation therapy.

The V end lost 1 base, the J end lost 7 bases, and 16 bases lay between the germline ends. Per the germline V gene, CDR1 is SGHAT and CDR2 is FQNNGV. The CDR3 is 15 residues long. It was by two-round multiplex PCR that TCR beta CDR3 was amplified from genomic DNA. Amplification in first-round PCR relied on primers specific to each TRBV and TRBJ gene. TCRdb re-derived calls from the multiplex PCR reads in MiXCR, one entry per CDR3 protein. The sample has 10,000 to 13,000 distinct CDR3 sequences; about 53% are singletons. This clonotype appeared a few times. Its matching antigen is unknown. The clonotype originates from a donor aged 50 or older with non-small cell lung cancer. Sequenced here: PBMCs, sampled before or after stereotactic body radiation therapy (not recorded which). The chain uses TRBV11-2 and TRBJ2-5, with D possibly being TRBD1 (6 bases). The CDR3 reads CASSLVHDRLGTQYF. The CDR3 coding sequence is TGTGCCAGCAGCTTAGTTCATGACAGGCTAGGGACCCAGTACTTC.